This T cell receptor beta chain was recorded in a study of blood T cell repertoires in COVID-19. Study-level information: Both acute and convalescent COVID-19 samples were obtained from the United States, Italy and Spain. Sources were T cells, B-cell-depleted T cells, or PBMCs; the material itself was cDNA or gDNA.

This clone was counted between two and nine times. Unmatched junction bases numbered 5, after V lost 5 bases and J lost 6 bases. This CDR3 is built from 13 residues. As handled by the study authors: Amplified reference gene primers provided the basis for estimating nucleated cell counts. Assay used: immunoSEQ multiplex PCR; TCRdb lists only in-frame clones, some missing. D and trimming come from the DNA, and the V and J calls and clone size come from that table. The sample consists of some 210,000 clones, around nine tenths of them appearing once. This TCR derives from a woman aged 40 to 49 who had recovered from COVID-19. The V call is TRBV12-3 or TRBV12-4, the J call TRBJ1-2; 8 bases align to TRBD1. Specimen: peripheral blood. The CDR3 here is CASSDGQGDGYTF. In nucleotides, the CDR3 is TGTGCCAGCAGTGACGGACAGGGAGATGGCTACACCTTC.